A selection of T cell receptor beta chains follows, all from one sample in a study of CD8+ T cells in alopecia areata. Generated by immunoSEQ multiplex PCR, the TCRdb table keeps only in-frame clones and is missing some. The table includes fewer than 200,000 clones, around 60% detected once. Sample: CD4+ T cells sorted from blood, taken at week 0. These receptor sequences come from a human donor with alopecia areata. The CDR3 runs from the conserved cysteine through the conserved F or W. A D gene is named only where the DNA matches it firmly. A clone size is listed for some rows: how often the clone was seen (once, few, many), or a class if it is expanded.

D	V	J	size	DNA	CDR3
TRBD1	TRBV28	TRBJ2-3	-	TGTGCCAGCAGCCCGGACAGGAGCACAGATACGCAGTATTTT	CASSPDRSTDTQYF
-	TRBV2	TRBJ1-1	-	TGTGCCAGCAGTGAAGGCAGGGGCGGGTTCACTGAAGCTTTCTTT	CASSEGRGGFTEAFF
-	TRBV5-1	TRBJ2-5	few	TGCGCCAGCAGCTCCCTCGGGTCCCAAGAGACCCAGTACTTC	CASSSLGSQETQYF
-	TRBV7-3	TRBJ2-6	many	TGTGCCAGCAGCCCCCCGCCTGACGCCGGGGCCAACGTCCTGACTTTC	CASSPPPDAGANVLTF
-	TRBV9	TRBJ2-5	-	TGTGCCAGCAGCGTAAACAGAAGGGAGACCCAGTACTTC	CASSVNRRETQYF
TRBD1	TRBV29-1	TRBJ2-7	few	TGCAGCGTCAAAGGGGGACAGGGGACCTACGAGCAGTACTTC	CSVKGGQGTYEQYF
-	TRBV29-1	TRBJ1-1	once	TGCAGCGTTTTCCGGACACCGAGCACTGAAGCTTTCTTT	CSVFRTPSTEAFF
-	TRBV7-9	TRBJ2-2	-	TGTGCCAGCAGCTTACTCGCCCGGCTAGCGAAGAACACCGGGGAGCTGTTTTTT	CASSLLARLAKNTGELFF
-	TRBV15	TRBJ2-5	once	TGTGCCACCAGCAGATCTCAAGAGACCCAGTACTTC	CATSRSQETQYF
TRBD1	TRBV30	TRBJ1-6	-	TGTGCCTGGGACCGACAGGGAGATTCACCCCTCCACTTT	CAWDRQGDSPLHF
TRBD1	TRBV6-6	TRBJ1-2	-	TGTGCCAGCAGTACCCGGGGACAGGGAGGGTATGGCTACACCTTC	CASSTRGQGGYGYTF
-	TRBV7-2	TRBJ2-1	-	TGTGCCAGCAGCGTACAGGGTCAGCGCTACAATGAGCAGTTCTTC	CASSVQGQRYNEQFF
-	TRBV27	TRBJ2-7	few	TGTGCCAGCAGCTCTCACCAGGCAGGGTCAGTCCACGAGCAGTACTTC	CASSSHQAGSVHEQYF
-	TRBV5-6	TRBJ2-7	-	TGTGCCAGCAGCCCGACAGGCATCTACGAGCAGTACTTC	CASSPTGIYEQYF
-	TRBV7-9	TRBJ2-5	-	TGTGCCAGCAGCTCCATGGGGGGGCTGGAGACCCAGTACTTC	CASSSMGGLETQYF
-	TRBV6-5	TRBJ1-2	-	TGTGCCAGCAGTCACAGGGTAACGGAGAATGGCTACACCTTC	CASSHRVTENGYTF
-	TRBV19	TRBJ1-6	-	TGTGCCAGTCAGACCGCCGTGGGGTCACCCCTCCACTTT	CASQTAVGSPLHF